This entry lists 5 T cell receptor beta chains sequenced from one sample in a study of Graves' ophthalmopathy and Graves' hyperthyroidism. Amplified TCR beta CDR3 regions were obtained using RNA transcripts as template. Amplification began with first-round RT-PCR using HTBI primers, then second-round multiplex PCR was performed. In TCRdb, the multiplex PCR reads were re-called with MiXCR into one record per CDR3 protein. There are 500,000 to 700,000 distinct CDR3 sequences in the sample; roughly 39% occur only once, and 3.5% to 5% lies in the top ten. Sequencing was carried out using peripheral blood or thyroid tissue (not recorded which). Source of these receptors: an adult man with Graves' hyperthyroidism.

A note on this clonotype: A much more abundant neighbour one base away suggests this may be a read error. This chain uses TRBV24-1 with TRBJ1-1; D unresolved. Per the germline V gene, CDR1 is KGHDR and CDR2 is SFDVKD. The CDR3 spans 13 residues. Deletions cut 0 bases from V and 6 bases from J, with 7 bases between. The CDR3 loop reads CATSDLSESEAFF. The DNA for the CDR3 is TGTGCCACCAGTGATTTGAGTGAATCTGAAGCTTTCTTT.

This clonotype came up a few times. The CDR3 DNA reads TGCAGTGCTAGCGGGACAGGGGGAAACGAGAAGACCCAGTACTTC. As protein: CSASGTGGNEKTQYF. This chain links TRBV20-1 with TRBJ2-5; 11 positions agree with TRBD1. The junction had 9 bases not matched to a gene; V was cut back by 3 bases and J by 6 bases. The germline V gene has CDR1 DFQATT and CDR2 SNEGSKA (reference sequence). The CDR3 spans 15 residues.

The gene calls are TRBV25-1 and TRBJ2-7; D possibly matches TRBD1 or TRBD2 (6 bases each). V lost 2 bases and J 2 bases, leaving 16 bases between the germline ends. In germline, CDR1 is MGHDK, CDR2 SYGVNS. This CDR3 contains 16 residues. CDR3 protein: CASSEGKGGRTYEQYF. The CDR3 coding sequence is TGTGCCAGCAGTGAAGGAAAGGGGGGCAGGACCTACGAGCAGTACTTC.

This chain joins TRBV7-6 and TRBJ2-7; 10 bases line up with TRBD2. From germline, CDR1 is SGHVS and CDR2 FNYEAQ. CDR3 length: 18 amino acids. After removal of 3 bases from V and 3 bases from J, the junction contained 14 bases not matched to a gene. As DNA, the CDR3 is TGTGCCAGCAGCTTCCGGAGGTCCAGCGGGAGGGCATACTACGAGCAGTACTTC. It translates to CASSFRRSSGRAYYEQYF.

This clonotype was seen only a few times. The chain couples TRBV5-1 to TRBJ1-5; a weak D match, TRBD1 (5 bases). Trimming removed 5 bases from V and 3 bases from J, with 12 bases in between. Germline loops: CDR1 SGHRS, CDR2 YFSETQ. This CDR3 has 14 amino acids. The chain's CDR3 is CASRRDGDNQPQHF. The CDR3 DNA is TGCGCCAGCAGACGGGACGGAGACAATCAGCCCCAGCATTTT.